This TCR beta chain was sequenced for a study of Graves' ophthalmopathy and Graves' hyperthyroidism. RNA transcripts were the source from which TCR beta CDR3 regions were amplified. First-round RT-PCR employed HTBI primers, with a second-round multiplex PCR after it. Each CDR3 protein is one row after TCRdb ran MiXCR on the multiplex PCR reads. The data show 350,000 to 450,000 distinct CDR3 sequences, with 15% to 20% seen just once and roughly 1.4% held by the top ten. Germline V CDR1 and CDR2: SNHLY, FYNNEI. CDR3 length: 14 residues. V lost 4 bases and J 7 bases, leaving 13 bases between the germline ends.

The rearrangement joins TRBV2 to TRBJ2-2, with D maybe TRBD1 (6 bases). Source material: peripheral blood. The origin of this receptor is a woman younger than 30 with Graves' ophthalmopathy. The CDR3 DNA is TGTGCCAGCAGTGTAAGGGGGTCGGACGGGGAGCTGTTTTTT. This codes for CASSVRGSDGELFF.